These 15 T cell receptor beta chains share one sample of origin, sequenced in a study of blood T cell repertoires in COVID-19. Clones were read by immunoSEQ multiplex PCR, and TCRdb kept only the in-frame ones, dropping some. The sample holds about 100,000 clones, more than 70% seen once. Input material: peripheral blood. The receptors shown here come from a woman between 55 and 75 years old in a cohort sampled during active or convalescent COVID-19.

The CDR3 loop reads CASSWGQVSNQPQHF. CDR3 nucleotide sequence: TGTGCCAGCAGTTGGGGACAGGTTAGCAATCAGCCCCAGCATTTT. V and J are TRBV6-6 and TRBJ1-5, with 8 bases matching TRBD1. CDR3 length: 15 residues. V was pared by 4 bases and J by 0 bases, with 2 bases of the junction left unmatched. Germline V CDR1 and CDR2: MNHNY, SVGAGI (reference sequence).

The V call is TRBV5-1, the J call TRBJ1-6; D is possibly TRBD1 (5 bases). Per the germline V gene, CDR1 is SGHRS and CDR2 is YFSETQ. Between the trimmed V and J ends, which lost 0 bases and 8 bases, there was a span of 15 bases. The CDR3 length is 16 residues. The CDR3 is CASSLDPGRLDSPLHF. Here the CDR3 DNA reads TGCGCCAGCAGCTTGGATCCAGGGCGTTTGGATTCACCCCTCCACTTT.

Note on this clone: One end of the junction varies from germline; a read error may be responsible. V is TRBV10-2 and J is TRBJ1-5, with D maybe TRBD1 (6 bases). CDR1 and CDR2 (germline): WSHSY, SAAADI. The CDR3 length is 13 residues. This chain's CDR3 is CVSRGVSNQPQHF. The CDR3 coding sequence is TGCGTCAGCAGGGGAGTTAGCAATCAGCCCCAGCATTTT.

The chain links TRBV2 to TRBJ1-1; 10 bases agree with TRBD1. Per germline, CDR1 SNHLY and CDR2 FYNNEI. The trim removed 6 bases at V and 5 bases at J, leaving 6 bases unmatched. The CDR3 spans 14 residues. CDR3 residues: CASSRQGAGTEAFF. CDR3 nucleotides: TGTGCCAGCAGCAGACAGGGGGCGGGAACTGAAGCTTTCTTT. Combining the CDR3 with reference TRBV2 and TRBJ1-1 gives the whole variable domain EPEVTQTPSHQVTQMGQEVILRCVPISNHLYFYWYRQILGQKVEFLVSFYNNEISEKSEIFDDQFSVERPDGSNFTLKIRSTKLEDSAMYFCASSRQGAGTEAFFGQGTRLTVV.

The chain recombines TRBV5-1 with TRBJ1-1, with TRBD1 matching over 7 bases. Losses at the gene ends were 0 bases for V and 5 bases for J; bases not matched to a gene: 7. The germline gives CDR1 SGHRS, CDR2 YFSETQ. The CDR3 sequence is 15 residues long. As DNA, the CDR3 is TGCGCCAGCAGCTTGGTGTTACAGGGGAATACTGAAGCTTTCTTT. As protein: CASSLVLQGNTEAFF.

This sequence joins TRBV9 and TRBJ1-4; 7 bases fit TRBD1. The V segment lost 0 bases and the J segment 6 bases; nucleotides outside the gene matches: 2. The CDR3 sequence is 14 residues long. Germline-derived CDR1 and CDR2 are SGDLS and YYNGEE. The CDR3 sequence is CASSVARGDEKLFF. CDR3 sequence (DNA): TGTGCCAGCAGCGTAGCCAGGGGGGATGAAAAACTGTTTTTT.

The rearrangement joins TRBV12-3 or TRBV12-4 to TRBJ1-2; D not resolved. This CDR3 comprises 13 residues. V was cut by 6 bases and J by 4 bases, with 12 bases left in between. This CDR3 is CASSRPPVYGYTF. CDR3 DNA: TGTGCCAGCAGCAGGCCCCCAGTCTATGGCTACACCTTC.

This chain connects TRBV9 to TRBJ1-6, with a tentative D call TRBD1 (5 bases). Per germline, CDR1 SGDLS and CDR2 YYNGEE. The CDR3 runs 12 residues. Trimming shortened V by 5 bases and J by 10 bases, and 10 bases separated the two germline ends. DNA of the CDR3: TGTGCCAGCAGTGCACAGGACTCACCCCTCCACTTT. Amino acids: CASSAQDSPLHF.

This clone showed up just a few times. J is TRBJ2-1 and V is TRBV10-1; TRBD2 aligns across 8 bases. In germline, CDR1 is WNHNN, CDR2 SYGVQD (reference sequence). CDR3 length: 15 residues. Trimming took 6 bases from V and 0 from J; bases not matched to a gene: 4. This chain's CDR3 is CASSESGSSYNEQFF. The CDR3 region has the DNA TGCGCCAGCAGCGAGAGCGGGAGCTCCTACAATGAGCAGTTCTTC.

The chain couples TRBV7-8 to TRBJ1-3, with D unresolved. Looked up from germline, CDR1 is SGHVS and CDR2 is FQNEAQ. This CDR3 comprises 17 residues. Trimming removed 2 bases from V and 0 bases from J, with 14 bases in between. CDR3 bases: TGTGCCAGCAGCTTAAGTTCATCCCCAGACTCTGGAAACACCATATATTTT. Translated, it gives CASSLSSSPDSGNTIYF.

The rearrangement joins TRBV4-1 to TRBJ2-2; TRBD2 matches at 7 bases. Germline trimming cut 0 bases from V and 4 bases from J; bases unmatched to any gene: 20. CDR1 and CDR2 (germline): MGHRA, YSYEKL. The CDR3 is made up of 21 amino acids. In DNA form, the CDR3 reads TGCGCCAGCAGCCAAGATCGGTCGAATAGCGGGCTTACCCGGGGCACCGGGGAGCTGTTTTTT. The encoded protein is CASSQDRSNSGLTRGTGELFF.

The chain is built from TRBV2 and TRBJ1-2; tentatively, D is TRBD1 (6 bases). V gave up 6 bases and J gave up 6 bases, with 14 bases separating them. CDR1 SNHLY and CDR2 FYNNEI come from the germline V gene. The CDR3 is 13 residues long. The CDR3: CASREGGAHGYTF. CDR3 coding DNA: TGTGCCAGCAGAGAGGGGGGGGCCCATGGCTACACCTTC.

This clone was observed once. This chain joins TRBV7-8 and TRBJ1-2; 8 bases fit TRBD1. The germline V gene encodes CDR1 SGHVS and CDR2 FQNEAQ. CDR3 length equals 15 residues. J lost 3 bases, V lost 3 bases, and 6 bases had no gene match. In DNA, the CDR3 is TGTGCCAGCAGCTTCGGGGACAGGACGTACTATGGCTACACCTTC. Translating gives CASSFGDRTYYGYTF. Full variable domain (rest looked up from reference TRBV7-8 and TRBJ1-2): GAGVSQSPRYKVAKRGQDVALRCDPISGHVSLFWYQQALGQGPEFLTYFQNEAQLDKSGLPSDRFFAERPEGSVSTLKIQRTQQEDSAVYLCASSFGDRTYYGYTFGSGTRLTVV.

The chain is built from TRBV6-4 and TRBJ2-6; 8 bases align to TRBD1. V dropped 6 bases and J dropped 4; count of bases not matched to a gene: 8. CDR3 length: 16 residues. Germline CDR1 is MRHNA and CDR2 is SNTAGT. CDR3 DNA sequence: TGTGCCAGCAGACCGCAGGGGGCAGGGGGGGCCAACGTCCTGACTTTC. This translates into CASRPQGAGGANVLTF.

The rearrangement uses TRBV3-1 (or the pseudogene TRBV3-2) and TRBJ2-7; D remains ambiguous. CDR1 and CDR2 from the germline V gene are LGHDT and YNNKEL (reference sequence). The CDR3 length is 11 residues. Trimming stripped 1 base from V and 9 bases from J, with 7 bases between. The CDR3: CASSQGAGQYF. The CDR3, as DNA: TGTGCCAGCAGCCAAGGCGCTGGGCAGTACTTC.